The 22 T cell receptor beta chains in this list originate from one sample, sequenced in a study of Graves' ophthalmopathy and Graves' hyperthyroidism. RNA transcripts served as template for amplifying TCR beta CDR3 sequences. The library came from an HTBI-primed first-round RT-PCR and a second-round multiplex PCR. TCRdb re-called the multiplex PCR reads through MiXCR, storing one row per CDR3 protein. The data show approximately 640,000 distinct CDR3 sequences, about two fifths seen once. The specimen sequenced was peripheral blood. Receptors originate from an adult man with Graves' ophthalmopathy.

This chain joins TRBV10-3 and TRBJ1-3, with unresolved D. This CDR3 is 13 amino acids long. The V gene lost 10 bases and the J gene lost 0 bases, with 10 bases spanning the gap. Germline V gives CDR1 ENHRY, CDR2 SYGVKD. As DNA, the CDR3 is TGTGCCAGCAACGAACTCTCTGGAAACACCATATATTTT. Protein: CASNELSGNTIYF.

This chain uses TRBV2 with TRBJ2-5, with TRBD2 matching 12 bases. CDR1 is SNHLY, CDR2 FYNNEI, per germline. The CDR3 has 14 amino acids. V gave up 8 bases and J gave up 3 bases; unmatched junction bases: 4. CDR3 in DNA: TGTGCCAGCTGGCGGACTAGCGGGAAAGAGACCCAGTACTTC. The encoded protein is CASWRTSGKETQYF. Complete variable domain (other parts from reference TRBV2 and TRBJ2-5): EPEVTQTPSHQVTQMGQEVILRCVPISNHLYFYWYRQILGQKVEFLVSFYNNEISEKSEIFDDQFSVERPDGSNFTLKIRSTKLEDSAMYFCASWRTSGKETQYFGPGTRLLVL.

V is TRBV7-9 and J is TRBJ2-3; TRBD1 is a possible D gene (6 bases). Germline assignment: CDR1 SEHNR and CDR2 FQNEAQ (reference sequence). V lost 6 bases and J lost 2, with 9 bases in between. The CDR3 is 13 residues long. CDR3 coding DNA: TGTGCCAGCAGTTACAGGGACACAGATACGCAGTATTTT. Protein sequence: CASSYRDTDTQYF.

The rearrangement uses TRBV29-1 and TRBJ1-2; 7 bases are shared with TRBD1. Looked up from germline, CDR1 is SQVTM and CDR2 is ANQGSEA. After removal of 7 bases from V and 2 bases from J, the junction contained 4 bases not matched to a gene. The CDR3 has 12 residues. CDR3 loop: CSGTGQNYGYTF. DNA of the CDR3: TGCAGCGGTACGGGACAGAACTATGGCTACACCTTC.

The chain links TRBV5-1 to TRBJ2-7; D unresolved. Germline V gene data show CDR1 as SGHRS and CDR2 as YFSETQ. The CDR3 loop spans 14 amino acids. V was trimmed by 0 bases and J by 2 bases, leaving 9 bases between them. In nucleotides, the CDR3 is TGCGCCAGCAGCTTGGGTGGCATCGCCTACGAGCAGTACTTC. This translates into CASSLGGIAYEQYF.

The sample holds many counts of this clonotype. V is TRBV7-2 and J is TRBJ2-5; D ambiguous. With 5 bases removed from V and 1 base from J, the gap between germline ends came to 14 bases. Per germline, CDR1 SGHTA and CDR2 FQGNSA. The CDR3 covers 15 residues. The CDR3 is CASSPYGYAQETQYF. CDR3 DNA: TGTGCCAGCAGCCCCTATGGGTACGCCCAAGAGACCCAGTACTTC.

The chain links TRBV10-3 to TRBJ2-7, with D possibly matching TRBD1 (6 bases). The V gene's germline CDR1 is ENHRY and CDR2 SYGVKD. The CDR3 sequence is 13 residues long. V lost 10 bases and J lost 3, with 16 bases in between. CDR3 protein: CASRKGQNYEQYF. As DNA, the CDR3 is TGTGCCAGCAGGAAAGGACAGAACTACGAGCAGTACTTC.

The chain employs TRBV7-9 and TRBJ2-3; TRBD2 matches at 8 bases. The length of the CDR3 is 15 residues. In germline, CDR1 is SEHNR, CDR2 FQNEAQ (reference sequence). The J segment lost 3 bases and the V segment lost 5 bases, leaving 7 bases of the junction unmatched. The CDR3 DNA reads as TGTGCCAGCAGCCTGACTAGCGTTGGGACAGATACGCAGTATTTT. Protein product: CASSLTSVGTDTQYF. The whole variable domain, remainder taken from reference TRBV7-9 and TRBJ2-3, is DTGVSQNPRHKITKRGQNVTFRCDPISEHNRLYWYRQTLGQGPEFLTYFQNEAQLEKSRLLSDRFSAERPKGSFSTLEIQRTEQGDSAMYLCASSLTSVGTDTQYFGPGTRLTVL.

The CDR3 loop is CATSRPRGLAGGGGTDTQYF. The CDR3 nucleotides read TGTGCCACCAGCAGACCCCGAGGACTAGCGGGAGGGGGGGGCACAGATACGCAGTATTTT. The chain has TRBV15 and TRBJ2-3; 15 nucleotides match TRBD2. The CDR3 has 20 amino acids. The V gene's germline CDR1 is LNHNV and CDR2 YYDKDF (reference sequence). Trimming took 2 bases from V and 1 from J; bases not matched to a gene: 10.

This clonotype was counted a few times. The chain joins TRBV4-1 to TRBJ1-2; D call uncertain. CDR3 length equals 14 residues. Germline values: CDR1 MGHRA, CDR2 YSYEKL. V was pared by 0 bases and J by 6 bases, with 11 bases between. This chain's CDR3 is CASSQEAQRNGYTF. The CDR3, as DNA: TGCGCCAGCAGCCAAGAGGCCCAAAGAAATGGCTACACCTTC.

This clonotype occurred many times. The chain uses TRBV7-2 and TRBJ1-6, with TRBD1 as a possible D gene (5 bases). V gave up 0 bases and J gave up 3 bases, with 12 bases separating them. The CDR3 extends over 17 amino acids. Germline CDR1 is SGHTA and CDR2 is FQGNSA. CDR3 bases: TGTGCCAGCAGCTTAGCCGCGTTCCAGGGCTATAATTCACCCCTCCACTTT. It specifies CASSLAAFQGYNSPLHF.

The V gene is TRBV9, the J gene TRBJ2-2; TRBD1 aligns across 7 bases. V dropped 0 bases and J dropped 4; count of bases not matched to a gene: 6. CDR1 is SGDLS and CDR2 is YYNGEE in the germline V gene. CDR3 size: 16 residues. This CDR3 reads CASSVAGDSRTGELFF. CDR3 sequence (DNA): TGTGCCAGCAGCGTAGCCGGGGACAGTCGCACCGGGGAGCTGTTTTTT.

This clonotype appeared many times. The chain combines TRBV7-8 with TRBJ2-5; no clear D. V dropped 1 base and J dropped 5 bases, with 11 bases sitting between them. CDR3 length equals 14 residues. Per the germline V gene, CDR1 is SGHVS and CDR2 is FQNEAQ. CDR3 region: CASSLDRFLETQYF. CDR3 coding DNA: TGTGCCAGCAGCTTAGATCGGTTTTTGGAGACCCAGTACTTC.

This clonotype has at least ten counts. J is TRBJ1-1 and V is TRBV7-9; 9 bases line up with TRBD1. V was clipped by 5 bases and J by 7 bases; unmatched bases: 5. CDR3 length: 13 residues. CDR1 and CDR2 from the germline V gene are SEHNR and FQNEAQ (reference sequence). The CDR3 is CASSADRGGEAFF. Written as DNA, the CDR3 is TGTGCCAGCAGCGCGGACAGGGGCGGTGAAGCTTTCTTT.

The chain employs TRBV6-1 and TRBJ2-5; TRBD2 might be the D (6 bases). V was pared by 6 bases and J by 7 bases, with 18 bases between. This CDR3 has 14 residues. Germline values: CDR1 MNHNS, CDR2 SASEGT. This CDR3 reads CASRGTGVKGTQYF. CDR3 DNA sequence: TGTGCCAGCAGGGGGACTGGGGTTAAGGGGACCCAGTACTTC.

This clonotype was counted ten times or more. The chain has TRBV7-6 and TRBJ1-3; 7 nucleotides line up with TRBD1. Unmatched junction bases numbered 8, after V lost 5 bases and J lost 4 bases. The germline V gene has CDR1 SGHVS and CDR2 FNYEAQ. The CDR3 length is 15 residues. CDR3: CASSPGTDPGNTIYF. The CDR3 DNA follows: TGTGCCAGCAGCCCCGGGACAGACCCCGGAAACACCATATATTTT.

The chain uses TRBV9 and TRBJ1-4, with 7 nucleotides matching TRBD1. The CDR3 length is 13 residues. The junction had 5 bases not matched to a gene; V was cut back by 4 bases and J by 8 bases. The V gene's germline CDR1 is SGDLS and CDR2 YYNGEE. The CDR3 sequence: CASSPGGKEKLFF. Here the CDR3 DNA reads TGTGCCAGCAGCCCAGGGGGGAAGGAAAAACTGTTTTTT.

The V and J genes are TRBV10-3 and TRBJ1-4, with TRBD1 as a possible D gene (5 bases). CDR1 is ENHRY, CDR2 SYGVKD, per germline. The CDR3 loop spans 16 amino acids. Trimming left V 3 bases short and J 7 bases short, with 18 bases between. CDR3 amino acids: CAISEKDAGRGEKLFF. DNA of the CDR3: TGTGCCATCAGTGAAAAGGATGCGGGGCGAGGTGAAAAACTGTTTTTT.

This clonotype was observed a handful of times. This chain connects TRBV11-3 to TRBJ1-2; 7 bases fit TRBD1. CDR3 length: 15 residues. CDR1 and CDR2 from the germline V gene are SGHNT and YENEEA. V shed 5 bases and J 2 bases; nucleotides not matched to a gene: 8. CDR3 region: CASSATGVLNYGYTF. CDR3 nucleotide sequence: TGTGCCAGCAGCGCAACAGGGGTCCTGAACTATGGCTACACCTTC.

This clonotype was detected ten times or more. The rearrangement links TRBV13 to TRBJ1-4; D possibly corresponds to TRBD1 (5 bases). In germline, CDR1 is PRHDT, CDR2 FYEKMQ (reference sequence). V shed 5 bases and J shed 10 bases, with 14 bases lying between them. This CDR3 contains 13 residues. The CDR3 DNA reads as TGTGCCAGCAGCAATGGCATGGGGGGAAAACTGTTTTTT. Protein product: CASSNGMGGKLFF.

This clonotype has just one count. With a much larger clone just one base away, this may be a read error. J is TRBJ2-7 and V is TRBV29-1, with 8 nucleotides matching TRBD1. Germline CDR1 SQVTM, CDR2 ANQGSEA. This CDR3 has 13 residues. Trimming cost V 5 bases and J 6 bases; bases outside gene matches: 9. DNA for the CDR3: TGCAGCGTTACGGCAGGGGGCGAAGGCGAGCAGTACTTC. Its translation: CSVTAGGEGEQYF.

In its sample, this clonotype was seen many times. CDR3 amino acids: CASTHQGAYEQYF. The CDR3 DNA follows: TGTGCCAGCACCCATCAGGGGGCCTACGAGCAGTACTTC. This chain uses TRBV7-9 with TRBJ2-7; the match to TRBD1 covers 7 bases. Germline trimming cut 7 bases from V and 2 bases from J; bases unmatched to any gene: 5. This CDR3 is built from 13 residues. Germline loops: CDR1 SEHNR, CDR2 FQNEAQ (reference sequence).